This T cell receptor beta chain was sequenced in a study of OX40 agonist ivuxolimab in advanced cancers. Study-wide background: Prior anti-PD-1, anti-PD-L1 or anti-CTLA-4 therapy was allowed; over 30% had some. Study outcomes and limitations: Averaging showed that CD8+ T cells had more expanded clones than CD4+ did.

J was trimmed by 3 bases and V by 1 base; bases with no gene match: 5. The CDR3 is 16 residues long. CDR1 and CDR2 from the germline V gene are SGHKS and YYEKEE (reference sequence). The method was immunoSEQ multiplex PCR; TCRdb's version includes in-frame clones alone and lacks a portion of them. The table has 15,000 to 20,000 clones, approximately 80% seen once. Concerning this clone: The antigen is undetermined.

The origin of this receptor is an adult with an advanced solid tumor such as melanoma, head and neck, liver or kidney cancer. This chain uses TRBV5-5 with TRBJ2-1; 9 bases agree with TRBD2. Here the sequenced sample was CD4+ or CD8+ T cells sorted from blood, taken in a trial of the OX40 agonist ivuxolimab. As DNA, the CDR3 is TGTGCCAGCAGCTTGATCATAGCGGGGGACTACAATGAGCAGTTCTTC. This sequence encodes CASSLIIAGDYNEQFF.